This T cell receptor beta chain is drawn from a study of Ad26.COV2.S vaccination and SARS-CoV-2 variants. Germline CDR1 reads SGHRS; CDR2 reads YFSETQ. The CDR3 has 16 residues. Trimming removed 1 base from V and 2 bases from J, with 14 bases in between. The treatment denotes: roughly 18 received Ad26.COV2.S at low or high dose, single or two shots; roughly five received placebo; per-sample allocation not given. Samples came from day 63 after the first vaccine or placebo injection. Sequencing was performed with immunoSEQ multiplex PCR; in TCRdb, only in-frame clones are kept and a portion is missing. The data hold hundreds of thousands of clones, with approximately 81% observed a single time.

This chain connects TRBV5-1 to TRBJ2-3, with unresolved D. This sequence was found in a person aged 18-65 years who received the Ad26.COV2.S COVID-19 vaccine or a placebo. Sequencing used peripheral blood, obtained in a trial of Ad26.COV2.S vaccine versus placebo. CDR3 nucleotides: TGCGCCAGCAGCTTGCCCACGAACGATATCACAGATACGCAGTATTTT. Amino acids: CASSLPTNDITDTQYF.